The 8 T cell receptor beta chains presented below share a single source sample, sequenced in a study of STAT5B mutations in CD4+ large granular lymphocyte leukemia (dated by TCRdb to 2021 to 2024). The library was generated by the immunoSEQ multiplex PCR assay. Drawn from immuneACCESS, this table holds only the in-frame rearrangements with V and J called that TCRdb kept. Clones are partly lost; checked studies trace under half to an unresolved V gene and leave the rest unexplained. This sample comprises approximately 41,000 clones, 85% of them detected only once. Less than 1.5% of the sample rests with the top ten. Sequencing input: CD4+ T cells from blood buffy coats. Source of these receptors: a human donor in good health.

The chain links TRBV7-3 to TRBJ2-4; D unclear. Germline loops: CDR1 SGHTA, CDR2 FQGTGA. The V and J ends lost 5 bases and 5 bases respectively, with 13 bases between them. CDR3 size: 14 residues. The CDR3 bases are TGTGCCAGCAGCCCCTCAGGCGGTGAAAACATTCAGTACTTC. Amino acids: CASSPSGGENIQYF.

This chain connects TRBV19 to TRBJ2-2; TRBD2 agrees at 9 bases. Germline lookup yields CDR1 LNHDA and CDR2 SQIVND (reference sequence). This CDR3 contains 17 residues. V dropped 4 bases and J dropped 0; count of bases not matched to a gene: 6. The CDR3 sequence is CASSTRLAATNTGELFF. The CDR3 DNA is TGTGCCAGTAGTACCCGACTAGCGGCTACGAACACCGGGGAGCTGTTTTTT.

This rearrangement joins TRBV5-6 to TRBJ2-7; D is unresolved. The CDR3 totals 13 residues. Germline-derived CDR1 and CDR2 are SGHDT and YYEEEE. Between the trimmed V and J ends, which lost 1 base and 6 bases, there was a span of 11 bases. The CDR3 protein is CASSLPGPPEQYF. In nucleotides, the CDR3 is TGTGCCAGCAGCTTGCCCGGGCCTCCCGAGCAGTACTTC.

This chain uses TRBV7-9 with TRBJ1-2; tentative D call: TRBD1 (6 bases). The V end lost 5 bases, the J end lost 4 bases, and 14 bases lay between the germline ends. The CDR3 consists of 14 residues. Per the germline V gene, CDR1 is SEHNR and CDR2 is FQNEAQ (reference sequence). Here the CDR3 DNA reads TGTGCCAGCAGCCTCGGACAGTCTAGCTATGGCTACACCTTC. As protein: CASSLGQSSYGYTF.

The gene calls are TRBV5-1 and TRBJ2-1; tentatively, D is TRBD1 (6 bases). V was shortened by 5 bases and J by 8 bases, with 14 bases between the two germline ends. The germline CDR1 and CDR2 sequences are SGHRS and YFSETQ. The CDR3 length is 13 residues. The CDR3 loop reads CASSPTGYDEQFF. The CDR3 DNA reads as TGCGCCAGCAGTCCCACAGGGTACGATGAGCAGTTCTTC.

A single count supports this clone. The rearrangement joins TRBV6-5 to TRBJ1-5, with 7 bases matching TRBD1. The CDR3 length is 14 residues. J was trimmed by 5 bases and V by 4 bases; bases with no gene match: 5. The V gene's germline CDR1 is MNHEY and CDR2 SVGAGI. As DNA, the CDR3 is TGTGCCAGCAGTTCCTTGACAGGGCATCAGCCCCAGCATTTT. It yields the protein CASSSLTGHQPQHF.

The sample holds one count of this clone. V and J are TRBV6-1 and TRBJ2-2; the D is unclear. Germline V lookup: CDR1 MNHNS, CDR2 SASEGT. V shed 2 bases and J shed 7 bases, with 14 bases lying between them. The CDR3 runs to 15 residues. The CDR3 loop is CASSEPGFGFGELFF. CDR3 coding DNA: TGTGCCAGCAGTGAACCCGGCTTTGGTTTCGGGGAGCTGTTTTTT.

This chain uses TRBV2 with TRBJ2-5, with 11 bases aligning to TRBD2. V lost 6 bases, J lost 5 bases, and 5 bases stayed unmatched. Looked up from germline, CDR1 is SNHLY and CDR2 is FYNNEI. There are 14 residues in the CDR3. This chain's CDR3 is CASRVAGGRETQYF. The DNA of the CDR3 is TGTGCCAGCAGAGTAGCGGGGGGGCGGGAGACCCAGTACTTC. Full variable domain (outside the CDR3, taken from reference TRBV2 and TRBJ2-5): EPEVTQTPSHQVTQMGQEVILRCVPISNHLYFYWYRQILGQKVEFLVSFYNNEISEKSEIFDDQFSVERPDGSNFTLKIRSTKLEDSAMYFCASRVAGGRETQYFGPGTRLLVL.